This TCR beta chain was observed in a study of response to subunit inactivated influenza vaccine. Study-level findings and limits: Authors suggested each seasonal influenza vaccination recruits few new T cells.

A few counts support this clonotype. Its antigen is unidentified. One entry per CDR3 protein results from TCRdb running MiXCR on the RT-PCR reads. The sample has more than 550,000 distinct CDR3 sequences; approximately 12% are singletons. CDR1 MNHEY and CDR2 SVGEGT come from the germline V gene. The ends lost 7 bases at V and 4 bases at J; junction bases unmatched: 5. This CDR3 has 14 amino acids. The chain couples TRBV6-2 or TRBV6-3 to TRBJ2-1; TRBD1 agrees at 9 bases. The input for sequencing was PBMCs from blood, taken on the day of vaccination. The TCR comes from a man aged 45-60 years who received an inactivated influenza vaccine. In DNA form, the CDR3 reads TGTGCCAGCACCAGGACAGGGGCATACAATGAGCAGTTCTTC. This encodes CASTRTGAYNEQFF.